Sequencing of this TCR beta chain was carried out in a study of human T cells and chemical hapten exposure (dated by TCRdb to the early 2020s). Regarding the complete study: For sensitization, 2% DPC in acetone was applied to a roughly 2 cm by roughly 2 cm area of upper inner arm skin. Libraries were pooled for sequencing, and per-sample TCR yields varied mainly because of small differences in library volumes within the pool. Blood was sampled from patients pre-sensitization (week 0) and at 2, 6 and about 24 weeks after DPC sensitization. For TCR sequencing, blood came from about 29 alopecia patients at anywhere from one to four time points (pre-sensitization, 2, 6 and 24 weeks). The study tracked peripheral blood TCR repertoire changes in vivo during primary and secondary sensitization to the hapten diphenylcyclopropenone (DPC) in alopecia patients. Most of the patients in the cohort were female, and the cohort covered alopecia areata with under or over 50% scalp involvement, alopecia totalis and alopecia universalis. Patch tests used Finn chambers with 0.01% DPC on the upper back, scored after 6 days by International Contact Dermatitis Research Group standards. Throughout the study period of 20 to 30 weeks, patients also received therapeutic DPC doses to the scalp every week.

The meaning of the sample's time point label: patch test 3, about 24 weeks after DPC sensitization. Explained via the paper, the treatment or condition label denotes: therapeutic diphenylcyclopropenone sensitization with weekly scalp DPC. At each patch-test visit, blood was drawn before the patch test was applied. Patients were considered eligible if aged 18 to 70, diagnosed with alopecia and deemed suitable for DPC therapy, and patients were excluded if pregnant. Total RNA was isolated from unfractionated whole blood collected in Tempus Blood RNA tubes. A note on this clonotype: Its target antigen remains unknown. Base qualities are not provided; no much larger clone lies one nucleotide away.

Libraries were made using RACE. TCRdb shows the sequencer as NextSeq 500. During library preparation, unique molecular identifiers were attached to individual cDNA molecules so that TCRs could be counted in a quantitative, reproducible way. For every blood RNA sample, sequencing covered both the TCR alpha and TCR beta chains. In the source study's methods: A median of roughly 98,000 TCRs per sample was observed, with a range of about 23,224 to 750,000. The Decombinator software suite was used to annotate V, J and CDR3 in the TCR reads. To make PS versus PT1 abundance plots, every sample was subsampled to the same number of TCRs (28,000). Expanded TCRs were defined as absent before sensitization and observed at least eight times at the 2-week time point. TCRdb redid the processing of the public reads, applying fastp at Q25 and MiXCR, and retained in-frame beta chains. Each CDR3 protein gets just one entry, which takes the most common genes and DNA from the rows behind it. TCRdb's processing, not the authors' own work, is the source of the V and J calls. The sample table contains roughly 90,000 distinct CDR3 sequences; only one count was recorded for approximately 10% of them. The ten largest clones represent approximately 0.99% of the sample.

The CDR3 covers 13 residues, taking in both the cysteine and the phenylalanine. Of all the DNA, just the CDR3 is kept, 39 bases in frame from base 1. V gives up 3 bases and J gives up 0 bases, and the segment between their germline ends measures 3 bases. The germline V gene encodes CDR1 SGHTA and CDR2 FQGNSA. Beyond this particular receptor, the publication reports: DPC sensitization did not change the number of TCRs with a frequency above 1 in 1000, and there was no evidence of changes in global repertoire structure. Because all patients had alopecia, a presumed autoimmune disease, the immune response of the patients might differ from that of healthy individuals. Expanded TCRs formed significantly more large CDR3 similarity clusters than pre-sensitization or healthy control sets, consistent with antigen-driven responses. Repeated subsampling changed both the strength of the expansion versus patch-test correlation and the threshold at which that correlation became significant. A positive correlation was found between the number of PT1 expanded TCRs and patch test score, with significance reached at thresholds 8, 16 and 32 but not 4.

The chain couples TRBV7-2 to TRBJ1-3, with the D segment identity uncertain. The sequencing here drew on whole blood, taken in connection with sensitization to the hapten diphenylcyclopropenone (DPC). This TCR was sampled from a woman in her 30s with alopecia areata. Some clones in this sample may be carry-over from other donors' samples. The CDR3 in this case is CASSFYSGNTIYF. The bases are TGTGCCAGCAGCTTCTACTCTGGAAACACCATATATTTT.